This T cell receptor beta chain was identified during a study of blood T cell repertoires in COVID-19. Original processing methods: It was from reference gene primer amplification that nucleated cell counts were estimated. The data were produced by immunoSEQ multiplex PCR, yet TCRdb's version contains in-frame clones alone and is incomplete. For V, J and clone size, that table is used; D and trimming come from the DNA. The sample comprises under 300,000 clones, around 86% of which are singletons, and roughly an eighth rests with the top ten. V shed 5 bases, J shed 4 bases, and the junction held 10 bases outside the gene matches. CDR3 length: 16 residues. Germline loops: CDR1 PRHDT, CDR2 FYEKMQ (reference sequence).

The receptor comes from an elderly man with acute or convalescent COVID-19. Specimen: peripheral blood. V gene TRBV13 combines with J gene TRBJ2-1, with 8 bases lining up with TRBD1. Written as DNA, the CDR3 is TGTGCCAGCAGCCAGTTACGGACAGGGTCATACAATGAGCAGTTCTTC. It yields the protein CASSQLRTGSYNEQFF.